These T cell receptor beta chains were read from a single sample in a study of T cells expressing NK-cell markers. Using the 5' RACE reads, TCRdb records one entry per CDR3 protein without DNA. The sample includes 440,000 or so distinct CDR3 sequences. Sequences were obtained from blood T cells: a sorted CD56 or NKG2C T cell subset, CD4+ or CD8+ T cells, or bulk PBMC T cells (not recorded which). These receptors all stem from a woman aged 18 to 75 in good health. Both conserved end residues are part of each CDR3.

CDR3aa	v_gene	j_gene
CASSPSSQPQHF	TRBV7-8	TRBJ1-5
CASRPAGGANYGYTF	TRBV11-2	TRBJ1-2
CSGGLAEYNEQFF	TRBV29-1	TRBJ2-1
CASSGISGSADTQYF	TRBV6-1	TRBJ2-3
CASSVGYEKLFF	TRBV28	TRBJ1-4
CASSLEEWPVQYF	TRBV5-1	TRBJ2-7
CASSPGQGRDEKLFF	TRBV11-2	TRBJ1-4
CSARDRGPYNEQFF	TRBV20-1	TRBJ2-1
CSVVGAGADYEQYF	TRBV29-1	TRBJ2-7
CASSDVLAGEEDTQYF	TRBV10-2	TRBJ2-3
CASSLWIRDTGELFF	TRBV27	TRBJ2-2
CATFLGVDEQYF	TRBV23-1	TRBJ2-7
CASSSGLDFNEQFF	TRBV27	TRBJ2-1
CASSLVQGKPSPLHF	TRBV5-5	TRBJ1-6
CASSYSTVANSPLHF	TRBV6-5	TRBJ1-6
CASSMVTRGTYNEQFF	TRBV19	TRBJ2-1
CASSRNRQGRRYIQYF	TRBV3-1	TRBJ2-4
CASRTSREFEQFF	TRBV2	TRBJ2-1
CASSSRGFTEAFF	TRBV5-1	TRBJ1-1
CAINSDRVLTNEKLFF	TRBV28	TRBJ1-4
CSAGTISRTGTDTQYF	TRBV20-1	TRBJ2-3
CASSQPPGQRGYNSPLHF	TRBV5-1	TRBJ1-6
CASSAPVAGGPRSNEQFF	TRBV9	TRBJ2-1
CASTLTSRLRTSYNEQFF	TRBV6-2/TRBV6-3	TRBJ2-1
CASSSGDSRRTDTQYF	TRBV7-2	TRBJ2-3
CASRPPNSRVNEQFF	TRBV6-1	TRBJ2-1
CATTAGGPLDTQYF	TRBV10-3	TRBJ2-3
CASDRMSNQPQHF	TRBV6-6	TRBJ1-5
CASSFQGYQPQHF	TRBV12-3/TRBV12-4	TRBJ1-5
CSAIVPGQGFGNTIYF	TRBV20-1	TRBJ1-3
CAISDTKGRGDTEAFF	TRBV10-3	TRBJ1-1
CASSLGTVDNTEAFF	TRBV12-3/TRBV12-4	TRBJ1-1
CASSSSTSGSRETQYF	TRBV6-5	TRBJ2-5
CSANPPGTGRWQYF	TRBV20-1	TRBJ2-7
CASSFSPGTQPQHF	TRBV12-3/TRBV12-4	TRBJ1-5
CASSSGGLAGQETQYF	TRBV7-2	TRBJ2-5
CASSLASAASSYNEQFF	TRBV5-1	TRBJ2-1
CSARNPTLAGGVHTGELFF	TRBV20-1	TRBJ2-2
CASRAGGPYGYTF	TRBV2	TRBJ1-2
CASSVSSGNTGELFF	TRBV9	TRBJ2-2
CASSANSGPSARFF	TRBV11-2	TRBJ2-1
CSVARLAVYNEQFF	TRBV29-1	TRBJ2-1